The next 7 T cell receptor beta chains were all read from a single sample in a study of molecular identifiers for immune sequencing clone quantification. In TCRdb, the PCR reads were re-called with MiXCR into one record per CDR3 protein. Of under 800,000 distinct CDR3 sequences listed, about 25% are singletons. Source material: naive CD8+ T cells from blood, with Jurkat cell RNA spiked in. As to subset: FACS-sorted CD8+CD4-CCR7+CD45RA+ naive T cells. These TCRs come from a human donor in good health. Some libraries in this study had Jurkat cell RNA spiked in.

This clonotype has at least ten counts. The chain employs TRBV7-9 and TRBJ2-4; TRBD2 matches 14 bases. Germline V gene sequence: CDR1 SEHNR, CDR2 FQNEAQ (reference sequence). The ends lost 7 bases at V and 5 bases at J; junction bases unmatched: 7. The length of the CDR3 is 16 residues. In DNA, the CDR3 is TGTGCCAGCAACGCGGGACTAGCGGGGGCCCAAAACATTCAGTACTTC. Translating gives CASNAGLAGAQNIQYF.

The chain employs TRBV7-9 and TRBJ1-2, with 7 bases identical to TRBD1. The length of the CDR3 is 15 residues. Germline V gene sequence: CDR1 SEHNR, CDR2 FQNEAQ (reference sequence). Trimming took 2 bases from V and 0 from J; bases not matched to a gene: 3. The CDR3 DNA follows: TGTGCCAGCAGCTTACCAGGACAGGCTAACTATGGCTACACCTTC. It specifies CASSLPGQANYGYTF.

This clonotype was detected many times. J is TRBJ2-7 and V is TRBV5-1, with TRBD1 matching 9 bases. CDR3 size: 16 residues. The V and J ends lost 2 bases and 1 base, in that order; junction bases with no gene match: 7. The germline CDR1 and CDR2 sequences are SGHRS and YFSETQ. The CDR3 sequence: CASSLSPGQGSYEQYF. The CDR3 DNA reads TGCGCCAGCAGCTTATCACCGGGACAGGGATCCTACGAGCAGTACTTC. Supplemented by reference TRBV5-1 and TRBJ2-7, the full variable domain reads KAGVTQTPRYLIKTRGQQVTLSCSPISGHRSVSWYQQTPGQGLQFLFEYFSETQRNKGNFPGRFSGRQFSNSRSEMNVSTLELGDSALYLCASSLSPGQGSYEQYFGPGTRLTVT.

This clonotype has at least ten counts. In DNA form, the CDR3 reads TGTGCCAGCAGTTACCTACTCCCCTGGGAGGCCACAGATACGCAGTATTTT. As protein: CASSYLLPWEATDTQYF. The rearrangement uses TRBV6-5 and TRBJ2-3; TRBD2 is a possible D gene (6 bases). Trimming stripped 2 bases from V and 2 bases from J, with 17 bases between. This CDR3 is built from 17 residues. Per germline, CDR1 MNHEY and CDR2 SVGAGI.

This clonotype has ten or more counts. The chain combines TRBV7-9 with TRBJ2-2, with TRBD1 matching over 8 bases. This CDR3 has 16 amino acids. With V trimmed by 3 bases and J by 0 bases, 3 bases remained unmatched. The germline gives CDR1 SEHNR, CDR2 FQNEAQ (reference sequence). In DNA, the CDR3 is TGTGCCAGCAGCTTTTCGGACAGGGCGAACACCGGGGAGCTGTTTTTT. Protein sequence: CASSFSDRANTGELFF.

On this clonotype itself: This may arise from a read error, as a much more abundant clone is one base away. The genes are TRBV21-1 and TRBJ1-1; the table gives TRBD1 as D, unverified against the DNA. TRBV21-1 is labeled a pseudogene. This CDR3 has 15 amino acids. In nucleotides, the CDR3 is TGTGCCAGCAGCAAAGGCGGGTCAGAGAACACTGAAGCTTTCTTT. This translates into CASSKGGSENTEAFF.

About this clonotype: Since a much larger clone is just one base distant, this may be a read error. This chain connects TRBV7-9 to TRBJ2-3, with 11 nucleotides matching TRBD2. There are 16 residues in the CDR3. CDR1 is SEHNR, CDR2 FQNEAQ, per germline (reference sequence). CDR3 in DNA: TGTGCCAGCAGCTTAGAACTAGCGGGAGATGTCGATACGGAGTATTTT. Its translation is CASSLELAGDVDTEYF.